This T cell receptor beta chain came from a study of blood T cells in healthy people across ages (dated by TCRdb to between 2014 and 2016). About the full investigation: In model experiments, template switching captured about one uniquely barcoded TCR beta cDNA molecule for every two T cells. For two donors (one aged 18 to 30 and one aged 80 or older), the study analyzed two additional independent replicas of 1 million unique cDNA reads from the same blood draw. The donors were divided into four age groups: young (average approximately 15 years), middle-aged (about 39), aged (roughly 60) and long-lived (about 79). To avoid experimental bias, donors of different ages were distributed randomly across sequencing lanes. Age-related changes in TCR beta repertoire diversity were measured in the study by deep sequencing normalized with unique cDNA molecular identifiers.

The library was prepared using 5' RACE. TCRdb lists the instrument as Illumina HiSeq 2500. A second PCR of about 6 to 11 cycles was run with a J-beta primer mix and a sample-barcoded 5' primer. A template-switch 5' adaptor carrying 12 random nucleotides introduced a unique molecular identifier onto each TCR beta cDNA molecule. At least 3 million CDR3-containing paired-end reads were obtained from each sample. The Mint cDNA synthesis kit, primed by a TRBC-specific oligonucleotide, was used to synthesize first-strand cDNA from all RNA. All cDNA was treated with uracil-DNA glycosylase and then went through a first 18-cycle PCR with the universal primers M1SS and BC2_uni_R. The paper's processing steps were these. For normalization, 1 million high-quality reads, each with a distinct molecular identifier, were randomly selected from each sample. Reads with shared molecular identifiers were discarded instead of being binned into consensus sequences. MiTCR, set to a Q25 quality threshold and the strictest error-elimination algorithm, was used for CDR3 identification, clonotype clustering and error correction. Lower-bound total TCR beta diversity was estimated with a nonparametric unseen species model using Euler transformation. TCRdb reprocessing: public reads trimmed at Q25 with fastp, clones called with MiXCR, in-frame beta chains kept. Rows matching on CDR3 protein sequence are summarized as one entry with the most common DNA and genes. For this entry, the V and J calls and clone size follow TCRdb and not the study's own pipeline. The sample has approximately 1.5 million distinct CDR3 sequences on record, 30% to 40% of them singletons. The ten largest account for about 11% of the sample.

Broader findings and caveats from the paper: The long-lived group showed more naive CD4+ T cells, fewer expanded clones and increased TCR diversity than the aged group, suggesting age selection. Because profiling used bulk unsorted PBMCs, naive and antigen-experienced compartments could not be compared conclusively. The CMV infection status of donors was not known, potentially confounding age-related changes in expanded clonotypes. Estimates of total diversity based on one million sequenced T cells were regarded as lower bounds and as underestimates. A strong correlation was found between observed TCR beta diversity and the percentage of naive T cells measured by flow cytometry. Observed TCR beta diversity per million T cells fell roughly linearly with age, and a significant reduction was already apparent by age around 36.

The germline V gene encodes CDR1 SEHNR and CDR2 FQNEAQ (reference sequence). The CDR3, cysteine through phenylalanine, is 14 amino acids long. Only the CDR3 DNA stays, 42 bases, in frame from base 1. For this chain, trimming is 5 bases at the V end and 2 bases at the J end, and the number of junction bases without a gene match is 5. As regards this clonotype: The antigen it recognizes is unknown. No base quality information exists; no much larger clone differs at one position.

The donors were 40 or so Caucasian individuals from Russia, aged 6 to 90 years, who were systemically healthy. Around 9.8 milliliters of peripheral blood were collected from each donor into EDTA-treated Vacutainer tubes. Ficoll-Paque density-gradient centrifugation was used to isolate PBMCs, with at least 6.5 million per sample. Trizol reagent was used to extract total RNA from the PBMCs, yielding at least 6 micrograms per sample. For every donor, an aliquot of PBMCs went through flow cytometry to measure the percentages of naive CD45RAhigh/CD27high T cells. Source material: blood. Recombination connected TRBV7-9 to TRBJ2-5, with 7 bases matching TRBD2. The receptor comes from a woman aged 30 to 39 in good health. The DNA sequence follows: TGTGCCAGCAGCATCGCGGGAGTTCAAGAGACCCAGTACTTC. Its protein is CASSIAGVQETQYF.